The 12 T cell receptor beta chains below all came from one sample that was sequenced in a study of response to subunit inactivated influenza vaccine (dated by TCRdb to the late 2010s). Libraries were built with RT-PCR. The sequencer was an Illumina HiSeq 2500. The public reads were run again by TCRdb, first through fastp at Q25 and then through MiXCR, and only productive beta chains were kept. Here each entry gathers all rows of one CDR3 protein and keeps the most common genes and DNA. Within this sample are about 540,000 distinct CDR3 sequences, with around 25% of them counted one time only. 2.5% to 3% of the sample rests with the top ten. The sample also formed part of further work on T cells expressing NK-cell markers. The second study's paper adds: TCR beta cDNA libraries were prepared using 5'RACE template switching, which introduced a universal primer site and unique molecular identifiers.

The sequenced sample was CD4+ T cells sorted from PBMCs, obtained less than 13 days after vaccination. The receptors were gathered from a man aged 50-59 years who received an inactivated influenza vaccine. Donor details come from another sample of the same person, matched by shared clones.

This clonotype was detected many times. The genes are TRBV10-2 and TRBJ1-4; TRBD1 agrees at 9 bases. Germline CDR1 WSHSY, CDR2 SAAADI. V lost 10 bases, J lost 7 bases, and 7 bases stayed unmatched. The CDR3 covers 13 residues. The CDR3 spells CATRQGDGEKLFF. The CDR3 coding sequence is TGCGCCACCAGACAGGGGGACGGTGAAAAACTGTTTTTT.

The gene calls are TRBV9 and TRBJ2-5; D might be TRBD2 (5 bases). This CDR3 has 15 residues. Trimming removed 0 bases at V and 5 bases at J, with 14 bases between. CDR1 is SGDLS and CDR2 is YYNGEE in the germline V gene. As DNA, the CDR3 is TGTGCCAGCAGCGTAGCAGTGTCACTAGGCGAGACCCAGTACTTC. Translated: CASSVAVSLGETQYF.

The genes are TRBV2 and TRBJ2-1; D remains ambiguous. Germline V gene lookup returns CDR1 SNHLY and CDR2 FYNNEI. V dropped 3 bases and J dropped 3 bases, with 12 bases sitting between them. The CDR3 runs to 15 residues. CDR3 protein: CASSDLLGRYNEQFF. The CDR3 DNA reads as TGTGCCAGCAGTGATCTGCTAGGTCGCTACAATGAGCAGTTCTTC.

This clonotype was detected a few times. This rearrangement joins TRBV6-1 to TRBJ2-5; D ambiguous. In germline, CDR1 is MNHNS, CDR2 SASEGT. There are 14 residues in the CDR3. Trimming stripped 6 bases from V and 8 bases from J, with 19 bases between. The CDR3 DNA sequence: TGTGCCAGCAGCCCGCCGGGTACCGTGGATACCCAGTACTTC. Amino acids: CASSPPGTVDTQYF.

This clonotype has just a few counts. The chain carries TRBV2 and TRBJ2-2; no clear D gene. From germline, CDR1 is SNHLY and CDR2 FYNNEI. The CDR3 covers 12 residues. V was trimmed by 3 bases and J by 3 bases, leaving 2 bases between them. The CDR3 sequence: CASSDYTGELFF. For the CDR3, the DNA is TGTGCCAGCAGTGATTACACCGGGGAGCTGTTTTTT.

The genes are TRBV7-9 and TRBJ2-7; tentatively, D is TRBD1 (6 bases). Germline CDR1 SEHNR, CDR2 FQNEAQ (reference sequence). The CDR3 consists of 16 residues. The ends were cut back, 5 bases at V and 5 bases at J, with 22 bases in the middle. The CDR3 sequence: CASSPGAGTSIDEQYF. The CDR3 region has the DNA TGTGCCAGCAGCCCAGGGGCCGGGACATCGATCGACGAGCAGTACTTC.

V usage is TRBV5-1 and J usage is TRBJ2-7; D possibly corresponds to TRBD1 (5 bases). V was shortened by 0 bases and J by 3 bases, with 16 bases between the two germline ends. CDR1 and CDR2 from the germline V gene are SGHRS and YFSETQ. The CDR3 is made up of 16 amino acids. The CDR3, as DNA: TGCGCCAGCAGCTTGGCGACAGCGATTAACCACTACGAGCAGTACTTC. This translates into CASSLATAINHYEQYF.

V gene TRBV9 combines with J gene TRBJ2-6; D not resolved. V lost 4 bases and J 0 bases, leaving 17 bases between the germline ends. The CDR3 loop spans 18 amino acids. Germline CDR1 SGDLS, CDR2 YYNGEE. The CDR3 coding sequence is TGTGCCAGCAGCCCCATCCCGGGCGCGAGCTCTGGGGCCAACGTCCTGACTTTC. Translated, it gives CASSPIPGASSGANVLTF.

This clonotype has more than one count but fewer than ten. This chain links TRBV15 with TRBJ2-3; D possibly uses TRBD1 or TRBD2 (5 bases each). The CDR3 extends over 18 amino acids. Germline V gene sequence: CDR1 LNHNV, CDR2 YYDKDF (reference sequence). V was pared by 3 bases and J by 1 base, with 20 bases between. DNA for the CDR3: TGTGCCACCAGCAGTCCTTACGGGGCTAGCTTGGGCACAGATACGCAGTATTTT. It translates to CATSSPYGASLGTDTQYF.

This clonotype was observed a handful of times. CDR3 amino acids: CASSYRDASDYNEQFF. The CDR3 DNA is TGTGCCAGCAGTTATCGGGACGCCTCTGACTACAATGAGCAGTTCTTC. The rearrangement uses TRBV12-3 or TRBV12-4 and TRBJ2-1, with D perhaps TRBD1 or TRBD2 (5 bases each). CDR3 length: 16 amino acids. The ends were cut back, 4 bases at V and 3 bases at J, with 16 bases in the middle.

In its sample, this clonotype was seen a few times. The rearrangement links TRBV7-9 to TRBJ2-1; D is uncertain. CDR3 size: 14 residues. The V gene lost 2 bases and the J gene lost 0 bases, with 5 bases spanning the gap. Germline V gene lookup returns CDR1 SEHNR and CDR2 FQNEAQ (reference sequence). The chain's CDR3 is CASSLTVSYNEQFF. The CDR3 DNA is TGTGCCAGCAGCTTAACCGTCTCCTACAATGAGCAGTTCTTC.

This clonotype appeared a few times. The gene calls are TRBV7-9 and TRBJ1-2; the match to TRBD1 covers 7 bases. The CDR3 has 14 residues. V was pared by 1 base and J by 5 bases, with 4 bases of the junction left unmatched. From germline, CDR1 is SEHNR and CDR2 FQNEAQ (reference sequence). CDR3 protein: CASSLDRGWYGYTF. The CDR3, as DNA: TGTGCCAGCAGCTTAGACAGGGGTTGGTATGGCTACACCTTC.